Sequencing of this TCR beta chain was carried out in a study of blood T cell repertoires in COVID-19 (dated by TCRdb to 2018 to 2021). Study-wide context: Samples from collaborators originated in the United States, Italy and Spain and spanned both the acute and convalescent phases of COVID-19. The prospective study material was composed of cDNA or gDNA derived from T cells, B-cell-depleted T cells, or PBMCs. The dataset comprised deeply sampled blood TCRbeta repertoires from subjects exposed to, actively infected with, or recovered from COVID-19. A freely available public database, intended as a resource for researchers studying the immune response to SARS-CoV-2, is where the repertoires were released. Samples came from the ongoing ImmuneRACE study (first 160 participants) plus 1,254 subjects from 6 global collaborators. The sample metadata nearly always contained a de-identified subject ID, COVID-19 status, age in years and sex. HLA class I and class II types, where available, came from metadata supplied by the sample provider rather than from assay-based typing.

As for this clone: Its antigen has not been determined. Within one base of it there is no much larger clone, and no base qualities were kept.

The immunoSEQ Assay, a bias-controlled multiplex PCR, was used to amplify TCRbeta CDR3 regions from genomic DNA. The paper's processing steps were these. Within the assay, amplification of reference gene primers was used to estimate how many nucleated cells each sample contained. To quantify the absolute abundance of each unique TCRbeta CDR3 rearrangement, sequence reads were collapsed and filtered. For each sample, productive Simpson clonality was calculated as the square root of Simpson's diversity index across productive rearrangements. Here the immuneACCESS table is served through TCRdb, limited to in-frame sequences with V and J called. Missing clones are a known gap in these copies; in checked studies unresolved V genes cover under half, and the rest lacks a known reason. D and trimming were read from the DNA, whereas the V and J calls and clone size are those reported in that table. For this sample the table gives about 90,000 clones, of which about 80% were detected only once. The ten biggest clones cover about 9.4% of the sample.

The collaborating institutions used their own protocols to collect whole blood in K2EDTA tubes. For TCRbeta analysis, collaborators shipped samples in one of three forms: frozen whole blood, isolated PBMCs, or DNA extracted from either of those sample types. General conclusions and limits of the study: The amount of clinical and demographic metadata varied by source and participant and was provided uncurated.

CDR1 MDHEN and CDR2 SYDVKM are derived from the germline V gene. From its cysteine to its phenylalanine, the CDR3 spans 15 amino acids. Only the CDR3 part of the read is kept: 45 bases, read in frame from the first base. For this chain, trimming is 2 bases at the V end and 5 bases at the J end, and the number of junction bases without a gene match is 5. The TCR originated in a woman in her 70s with acute or convalescent COVID-19. The sample comprised peripheral blood. Recombination connected TRBV28 to TRBJ2-5; 10 middle bases align to TRBD1. CDR3 protein: CASSLDRGRLETQYF. The DNA sequence is TGTGCCAGCAGTTTAGACAGGGGGCGTTTGGAGACCCAGTACTTC.